This TCR beta chain was profiled in a study of response to subunit inactivated influenza vaccine. A single record per CDR3 protein comes from TCRdb applying MiXCR to the RT-PCR reads. In the table there are some 300,000 distinct CDR3 sequences, around 22% of which are singletons. Study-wide results and caveats: Authors suggested each seasonal flu vaccination may recruit only limited numbers of new T cells.

This clonotype was counted a few times. Its antigen is unknown. V lost 1 base to trimming and J lost 4 bases; unmatched junction nucleotides: 17. The CDR3 runs 20 residues. The rearrangement joins TRBV12-3 or TRBV12-4 to TRBJ2-5; 11 nucleotides agree with TRBD2. The starting material was PBMCs from blood, obtained roughly 20 months after vaccination. The receptor's source is a man in his fifties or sixties who received an inactivated influenza vaccine. In nucleotides, the CDR3 is TGTGCCAGCAGTTTAGGTCTTAGGGGACTAGCGGATCCCTGGGGAGAGACCCAGTACTTC. Translating it yields CASSLGLRGLADPWGETQYF.